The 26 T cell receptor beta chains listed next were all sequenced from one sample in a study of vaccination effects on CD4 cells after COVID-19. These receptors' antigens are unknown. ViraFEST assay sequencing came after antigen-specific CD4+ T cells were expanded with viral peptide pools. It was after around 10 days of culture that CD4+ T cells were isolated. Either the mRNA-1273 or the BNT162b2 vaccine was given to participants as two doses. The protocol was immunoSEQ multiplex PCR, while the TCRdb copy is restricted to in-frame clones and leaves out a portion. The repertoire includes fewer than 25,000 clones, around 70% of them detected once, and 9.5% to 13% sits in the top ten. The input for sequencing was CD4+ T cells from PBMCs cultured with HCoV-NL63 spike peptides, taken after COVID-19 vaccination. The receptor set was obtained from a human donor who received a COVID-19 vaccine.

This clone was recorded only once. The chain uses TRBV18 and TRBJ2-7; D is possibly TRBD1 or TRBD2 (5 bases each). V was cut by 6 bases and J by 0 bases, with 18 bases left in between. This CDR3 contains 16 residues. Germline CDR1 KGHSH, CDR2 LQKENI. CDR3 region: CASSQLPGRSSYEQYF. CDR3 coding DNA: TGTGCCAGCTCGCAATTACCGGGACGGAGCTCCTACGAGCAGTACTTC.

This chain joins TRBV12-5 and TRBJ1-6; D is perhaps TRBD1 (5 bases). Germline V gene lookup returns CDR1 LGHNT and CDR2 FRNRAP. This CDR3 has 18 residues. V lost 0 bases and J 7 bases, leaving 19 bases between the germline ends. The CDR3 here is CASGLVLQVGLSNSPLHF. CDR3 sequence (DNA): TGTGCTAGTGGTTTGGTACTCCAGGTGGGGCTGTCGAATTCACCCCTCCACTTT.

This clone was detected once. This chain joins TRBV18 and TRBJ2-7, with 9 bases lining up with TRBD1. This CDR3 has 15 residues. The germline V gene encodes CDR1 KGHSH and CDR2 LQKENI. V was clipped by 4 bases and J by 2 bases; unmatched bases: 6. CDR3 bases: TGTGCCAGCTCACAAAAACAGGGGGCTACCTACGAGCAGTACTTC. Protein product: CASSQKQGATYEQYF.

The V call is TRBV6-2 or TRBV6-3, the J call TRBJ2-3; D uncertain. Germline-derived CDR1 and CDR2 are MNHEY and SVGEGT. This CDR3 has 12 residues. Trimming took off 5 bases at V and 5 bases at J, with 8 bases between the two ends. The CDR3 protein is CASSQMGDTQYF. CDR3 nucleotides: TGTGCCAGCAGTCAAATGGGAGATACGCAGTATTTT.

The CDR3 DNA follows: TGTGCCAGCAGGGTAGCGGGATCGGGGGAGCAGTACTTC. This codes for CASRVAGSGEQYF. The chain recombines TRBV12-3 or TRBV12-4 with TRBJ2-7, with TRBD2 identical over 8 bases. Unmatched junction bases numbered 8, after V lost 6 bases and J lost 7 bases. The CDR3 is 13 amino acids.

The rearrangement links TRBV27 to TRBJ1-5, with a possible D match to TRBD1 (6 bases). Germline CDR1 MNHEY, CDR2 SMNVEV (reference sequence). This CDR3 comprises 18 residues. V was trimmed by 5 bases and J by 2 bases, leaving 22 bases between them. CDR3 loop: CASSPEGGLRMGNQPQHF. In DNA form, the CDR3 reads TGTGCCAGCAGTCCCGAGGGGGGATTAAGGATGGGCAATCAGCCCCAGCATTTT.

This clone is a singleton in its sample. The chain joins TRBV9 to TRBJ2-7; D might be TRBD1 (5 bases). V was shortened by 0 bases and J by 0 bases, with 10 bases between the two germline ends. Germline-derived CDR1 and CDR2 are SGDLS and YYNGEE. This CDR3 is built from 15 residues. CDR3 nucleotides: TGTGCCAGCAGCGTAGGGGGCTCCTTCTCCTACGAGCAGTACTTC. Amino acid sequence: CASSVGGSFSYEQYF.

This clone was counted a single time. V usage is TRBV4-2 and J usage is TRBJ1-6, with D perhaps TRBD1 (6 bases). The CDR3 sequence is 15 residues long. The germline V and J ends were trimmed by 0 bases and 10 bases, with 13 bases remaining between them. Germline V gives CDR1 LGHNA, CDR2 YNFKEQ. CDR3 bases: TGTGCCAGCAGCCAAGATTTAGGGGGAAGGTCACCCCTCCACTTT. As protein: CASSQDLGGRSPLHF.

As DNA, the CDR3 is TGTGCCAGCTTGCCCGGGCACCCCACAGATACGCAGTATTTT. Protein product: CASLPGHPTDTQYF. V is TRBV27 and J is TRBJ2-3; D uncertain. CDR1 and CDR2 from the germline V gene are MNHEY and SMNVEV (reference sequence). This CDR3 region has 14 residues. The V end was cut by 8 bases, the J end by 2 bases, with 14 bases between.

The CDR3, as DNA: TGTGCCAGCACGGGGGTATTGGCTAACTATGGCTACACCTTC. Translated: CASTGVLANYGYTF. The chain couples TRBV2 to TRBJ1-2; perhaps TRBD1 as D (5 bases). Germline V lookup: CDR1 SNHLY, CDR2 FYNNEI. Trimming shortened V by 7 bases and J by 0 bases, and 12 bases separated the two germline ends. The CDR3 length is 14 residues. Full variable domain (rest looked up from reference TRBV2 and TRBJ1-2): EPEVTQTPSHQVTQMGQEVILRCVPISNHLYFYWYRQILGQKVEFLVSFYNNEISEKSEIFDDQFSVERPDGSNFTLKIRSTKLEDSAMYFCASTGVLANYGYTFGSGTRLTVV.

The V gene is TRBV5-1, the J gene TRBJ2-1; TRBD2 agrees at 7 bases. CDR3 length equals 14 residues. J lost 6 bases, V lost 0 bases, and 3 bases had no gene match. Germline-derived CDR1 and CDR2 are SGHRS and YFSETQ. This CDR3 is CASSLARTSNEQFF. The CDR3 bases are TGCGCCAGCAGCTTGGCCCGGACTAGCAATGAGCAGTTCTTC.

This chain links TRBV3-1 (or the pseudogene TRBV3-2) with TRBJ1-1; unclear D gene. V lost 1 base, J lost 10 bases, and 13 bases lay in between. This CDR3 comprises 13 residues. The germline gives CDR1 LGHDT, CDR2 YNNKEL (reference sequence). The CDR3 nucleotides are TGTGCCAGCAGCCAAGGACTAGTCCCTCGAGCTTTCTTT. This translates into CASSQGLVPRAFF.

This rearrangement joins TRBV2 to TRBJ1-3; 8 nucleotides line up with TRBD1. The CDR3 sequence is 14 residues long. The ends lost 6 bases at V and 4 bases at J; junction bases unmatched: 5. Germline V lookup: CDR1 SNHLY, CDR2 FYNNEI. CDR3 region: CASRTDRVGNTIYF. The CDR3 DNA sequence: TGTGCCAGCAGGACGGACAGGGTCGGAAACACCATATATTTT.

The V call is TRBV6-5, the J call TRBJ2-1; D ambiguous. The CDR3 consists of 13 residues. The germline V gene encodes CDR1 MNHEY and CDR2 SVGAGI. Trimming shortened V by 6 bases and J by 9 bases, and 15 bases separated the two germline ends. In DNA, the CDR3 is TGTGCCAGCAGGCCTCCCGCCGTGAGTGAGCAGTTCTTC. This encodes CASRPPAVSEQFF.

The CDR3 loop reads CAISGPQQGNTEAFF. The CDR3 DNA follows: TGTGCCATCAGCGGCCCTCAGCAGGGGAACACTGAAGCTTTCTTT. The V and J genes are TRBV10-3 and TRBJ1-1; D perhaps matches TRBD1 (5 bases). Trimming took off 6 bases at V and 1 base at J, with 15 bases between the two ends. CDR1 and CDR2 from the germline V gene are ENHRY and SYGVKD. CDR3 length equals 15 residues.

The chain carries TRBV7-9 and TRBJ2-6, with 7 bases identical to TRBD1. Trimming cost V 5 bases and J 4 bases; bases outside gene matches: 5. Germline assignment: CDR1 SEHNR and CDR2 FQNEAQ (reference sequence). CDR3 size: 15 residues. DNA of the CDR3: TGTGCCAGCAGCCACGGACAGGACGGGGCCAACGTCCTGACTTTC. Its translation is CASSHGQDGANVLTF.

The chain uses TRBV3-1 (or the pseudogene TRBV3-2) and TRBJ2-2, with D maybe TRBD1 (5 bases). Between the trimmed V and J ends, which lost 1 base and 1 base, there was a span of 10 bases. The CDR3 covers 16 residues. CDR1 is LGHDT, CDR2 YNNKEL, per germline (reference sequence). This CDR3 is CASSQVTGQNTGELFF. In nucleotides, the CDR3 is TGTGCCAGCAGCCAAGTCACCGGACAGAACACCGGGGAGCTGTTTTTT.

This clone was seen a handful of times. The CDR3 is CASSPQQLATNEKLFF. The CDR3 region has the DNA TGCGCCAGCAGCCCTCAACAGCTCGCAACTAATGAAAAACTGTTTTTT. J is TRBJ1-4 and V is TRBV4-1; D unclear. CDR3 length: 16 amino acids. Germline V gene sequence: CDR1 MGHRA, CDR2 YSYEKL. The V and J ends lost 4 bases and 0 bases respectively, with 12 bases between them.

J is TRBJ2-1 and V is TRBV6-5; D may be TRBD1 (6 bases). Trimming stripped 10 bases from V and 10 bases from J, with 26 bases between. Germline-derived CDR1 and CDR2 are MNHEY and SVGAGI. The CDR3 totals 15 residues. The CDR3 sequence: CAIRFSVTEQGEQFF. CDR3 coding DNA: TGTGCCATTCGGTTTTCGGTAACCGAGCAGGGGGAGCAGTTCTTC.

Here the CDR3 DNA reads TGTGCCAGCAGTCCCGGGACAGGAGAGAATTCACCCCTCCACTTT. Its translation is CASSPGTGENSPLHF. J is TRBJ1-6 and V is TRBV6-4, with TRBD1 matching over 8 bases. V trimming: 5 bases; J trimming: 7 bases; junction bases outside the gene matches: 7. The germline V gene has CDR1 MRHNA and CDR2 SNTAGT. There are 15 residues in the CDR3.

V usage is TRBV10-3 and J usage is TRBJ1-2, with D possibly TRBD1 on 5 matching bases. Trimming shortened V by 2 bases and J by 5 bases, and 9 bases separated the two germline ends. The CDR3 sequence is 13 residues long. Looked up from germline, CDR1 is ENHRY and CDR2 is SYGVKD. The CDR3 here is CAISEVRDYGYTF. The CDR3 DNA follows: TGTGCCATCAGTGAGGTCAGGGATTATGGCTACACCTTC.

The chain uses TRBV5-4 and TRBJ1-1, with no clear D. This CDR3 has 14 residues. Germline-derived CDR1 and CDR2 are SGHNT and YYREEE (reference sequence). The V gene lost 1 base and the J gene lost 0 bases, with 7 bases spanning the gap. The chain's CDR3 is CASSLRQMNTEAFF. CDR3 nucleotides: TGTGCCAGCAGCTTGCGACAAATGAACACTGAAGCTTTCTTT. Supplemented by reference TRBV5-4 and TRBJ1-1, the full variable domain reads ETGVTQSPTHLIKTRGQQVTLRCSSQSGHNTVSWYQQALGQGPQFIFQYYREEENGRGNFPPRFSGLQFPNYSSELNVNALELDDSALYLCASSLRQMNTEAFFGQGTRLTVV.

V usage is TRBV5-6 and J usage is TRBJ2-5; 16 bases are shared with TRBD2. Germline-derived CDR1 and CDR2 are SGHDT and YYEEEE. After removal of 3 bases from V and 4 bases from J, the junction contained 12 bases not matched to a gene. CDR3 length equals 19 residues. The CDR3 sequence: CASSYPGLAGGPSRETQYF. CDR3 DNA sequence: TGTGCCAGCAGCTACCCGGGACTAGCGGGAGGGCCCTCTCGAGAGACCCAGTACTTC.

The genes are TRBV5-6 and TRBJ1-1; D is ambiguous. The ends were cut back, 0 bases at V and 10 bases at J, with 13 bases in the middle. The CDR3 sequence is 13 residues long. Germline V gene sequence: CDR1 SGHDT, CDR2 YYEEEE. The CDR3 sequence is CASSLEDGRAAFF. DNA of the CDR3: TGTGCCAGCAGCTTGGAGGACGGTAGGGCAGCTTTCTTT.

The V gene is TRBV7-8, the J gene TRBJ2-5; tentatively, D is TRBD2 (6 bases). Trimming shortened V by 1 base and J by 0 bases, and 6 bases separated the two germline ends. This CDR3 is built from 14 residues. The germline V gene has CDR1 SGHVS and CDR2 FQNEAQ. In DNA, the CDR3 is TGTGCCAGCAGCTTAGGGACTAACCAAGAGACCCAGTACTTC. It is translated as CASSLGTNQETQYF. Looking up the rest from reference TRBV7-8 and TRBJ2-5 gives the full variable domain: GAGVSQSPRYKVAKRGQDVALRCDPISGHVSLFWYQQALGQGPEFLTYFQNEAQLDKSGLPSDRFFAERPEGSVSTLKIQRTQQEDSAVYLCASSLGTNQETQYFGPGTRLLVL.

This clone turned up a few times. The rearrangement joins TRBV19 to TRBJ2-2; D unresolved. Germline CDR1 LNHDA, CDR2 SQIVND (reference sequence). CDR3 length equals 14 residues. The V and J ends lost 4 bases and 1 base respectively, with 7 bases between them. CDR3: CASSNTLNTGELFF. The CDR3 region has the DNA TGTGCCAGTAGTAACACCCTGAACACCGGGGAGCTGTTTTTT.